What follows are 27 T cell receptor beta chains derived from one specimen sequenced in a study of shared clonotypes between healthy human individuals. The table came from immunoSEQ multiplex PCR; TCRdb's copy has only in-frame clones and leaves some out. The sample holds around 1,900,000 clones, about 94% seen once. Only CD45RO-negative cells positively selected for CCR7 counted as naive CD8 cells, so terminally differentiated effector memory CD45RA+ cells were excluded. The sample consisted of naive CD8+ T cells from PBMCs. These receptors all stem from a man aged 18-30 years in good health. Some clones in this sample may be carry-over from other donors' samples.

The chain uses TRBV28 and TRBJ1-1; possibly TRBD1 for D (5 bases). V gave up 6 bases and J gave up 1 base, with 9 bases separating them. The CDR3 has 13 residues. Germline lookup yields CDR1 MDHEN and CDR2 SYDVKM. The CDR3 DNA follows: TGTGCCAGCAGGCCAGGGACGAACACTGAAGCTTTCTTT. Protein product: CASRPGTNTEAFF.

This chain joins TRBV7-8 and TRBJ1-2, with D possibly being TRBD1 (5 bases). Germline values: CDR1 SGHVS, CDR2 FQNEAQ. CDR3 length: 15 amino acids. Trimming removed 1 base from V and 6 bases from J, with 15 bases in between. CDR3 sequence (DNA): TGTGCCAGCAGCTTAGATGGCAGGGTAGAGGATGGCTACACCTTC. It yields the protein CASSLDGRVEDGYTF. The whole variable domain, remainder taken from reference TRBV7-8 and TRBJ1-2, is GAGVSQSPRYKVAKRGQDVALRCDPISGHVSLFWYQQALGQGPEFLTYFQNEAQLDKSGLPSDRFFAERPEGSVSTLKIQRTQQEDSAVYLCASSLDGRVEDGYTFGSGTRLTVV.

The genes are TRBV11-2 and TRBJ2-7; TRBD1 aligns across 8 bases. The CDR3 sequence is 15 residues long. The germline gives CDR1 SGHAT, CDR2 FQNNGV. After removal of 3 bases from V and 2 bases from J, the junction contained 6 bases not matched to a gene. CDR3 protein: CASSFRTGHAYEQYF. In DNA form, the CDR3 reads TGTGCCAGCAGCTTCAGGACAGGGCATGCCTACGAGCAGTACTTC. Based on the CDR3 plus reference TRBV11-2 and TRBJ2-7, the full variable domain is EAGVAQSPRYKIIEKRQSVAFWCNPISGHATLYWYQQILGQGPKLLIQFQNNGVVDDSQLPKDRFSAERLKGVDSTLKIQPAKLEDSAVYLCASSFRTGHAYEQYFGPGTRLTVT.

V gene TRBV7-2 combines with J gene TRBJ2-1; D not resolved. V shed 2 bases and J shed 5 bases, with 10 bases lying between them. CDR1 is SGHTA, CDR2 FQGNSA, per germline. The CDR3 runs to 14 residues. CDR3 sequence: CASSLTGPNNEQFF. The CDR3 coding sequence is TGTGCCAGCAGCTTAACCGGCCCGAACAATGAGCAGTTCTTC. The complete variable domain, with remaining parts taken from reference TRBV7-2 and TRBJ2-1, reads GAGVSQSPSNKVTEKGKDVELRCDPISGHTALYWYRQSLGQGLEFLIYFQGNSAPDKSGLPSDRFSAERTGGSVSTLTIQRTQQEDSAVYLCASSLTGPNNEQFFGPGTRLTVL.

The chain has TRBV6-1 and TRBJ2-2; D not certain. Deletions cut 3 bases from V and 3 bases from J, with 8 bases between. CDR1 is MNHNS and CDR2 is SASEGT in the germline V gene. This CDR3 comprises 14 residues. The CDR3 bases are TGTGCCAGCAGTGAGACCCAAGACACCGGGGAGCTGTTTTTT. This encodes CASSETQDTGELFF.

This clone occurred a few times. V usage is TRBV9 and J usage is TRBJ1-1; D gene uncertain. The germline CDR1 and CDR2 sequences are SGDLS and YYNGEE. CDR3 length: 12 residues. V gave up 3 bases and J gave up 5 bases, with 8 bases separating them. CDR3 protein: CASSAGETEAFF. The CDR3 DNA is TGTGCCAGCAGCGCAGGAGAGACTGAAGCTTTCTTT.

The chain is built from TRBV9 and TRBJ2-7; a weak D match, TRBD2 (6 bases). The CDR3 totals 14 residues. Germline lookup yields CDR1 SGDLS and CDR2 YYNGEE. The V end lost 4 bases, the J end lost 5 bases, and 16 bases lay between the germline ends. Here the CDR3 DNA reads TGTGCCAGCAGCCCCGCGGGGAGTTCACACGAGCAGTACTTC. Translated: CASSPAGSSHEQYF.

The chain couples TRBV5-6 to TRBJ1-1, with unresolved D. Germline CDR1 and CDR2: SGHDT and YYEEEE. There are 14 residues in the CDR3. V was pared by 3 bases and J by 5 bases, with 14 bases between. CDR3 in DNA: TGTGCCAGCAGCTCGGCCTGGAGAGAGACTGAAGCTTTCTTT. It is translated as CASSSAWRETEAFF.

This chain uses TRBV28 with TRBJ2-5; D possibly corresponds to TRBD2 (7 bases). V lost 6 bases and J lost 4, with 15 bases in between. The germline V gene has CDR1 MDHEN and CDR2 SYDVKM. This CDR3 spans 14 amino acids. CDR3 residues: CASRRGGWGETQYF. CDR3 coding DNA: TGTGCCAGCAGACGCGGGGGCTGGGGAGAGACCCAGTACTTC.

The V gene is TRBV7-3, the J gene TRBJ2-1; D not certain. Trimming stripped 6 bases from V and 7 bases from J, with 4 bases between. CDR3 size: 10 residues. CDR1 SGHTA and CDR2 FQGTGA come from the germline V gene. CDR3 region: CASRVNEQFF. The CDR3 DNA reads as TGTGCCAGCAGGGTAAATGAGCAGTTCTTC.

This rearrangement joins TRBV11-3 to TRBJ2-7, with TRBD1 as a possible D gene (7 bases). The CDR3 contains 15 residues. Trimming removed 3 bases from V and 1 base from J, with 13 bases in between. CDR1 and CDR2 from the germline V gene are SGHNT and YENEEA. The DNA of the CDR3 is TGTGCCAGCAGCTTCGGAGGGGGCTCTTCCTACGAGCAGTACTTC. Encoded protein: CASSFGGGSSYEQYF.

This chain uses TRBV18 with TRBJ1-3; TRBD1 matches 10 bases. There are 15 residues in the CDR3. Trimming took 3 bases from V and 7 from J; bases not matched to a gene: 6. Germline loops: CDR1 KGHSH, CDR2 LQKENI. CDR3 sequence reads: CASSPDRGVWNTIYF. CDR3 nucleotides: TGTGCCAGCTCACCGGACAGGGGGGTATGGAACACCATATATTTT.

This rearrangement joins TRBV15 to TRBJ1-3; 8 bases align to TRBD1. Germline V lookup: CDR1 LNHNV, CDR2 YYDKDF (reference sequence). Losses at the gene ends were 4 bases for V and 7 bases for J; bases not matched to a gene: 6. This CDR3 comprises 14 residues. The CDR3 nucleotides are TGTGCCACCAGCACCGCGGACAGGGTGAACACCATATATTTT. Its protein product is CATSTADRVNTIYF.

V and J are TRBV9 and TRBJ2-1; D not certain. CDR1 and CDR2 from the germline V gene are SGDLS and YYNGEE. V lost 4 bases and J lost 5, with 13 bases in between. This CDR3 is built from 14 residues. The CDR3 sequence is CASSPIPSDNEQFF. The CDR3 DNA sequence: TGTGCCAGCAGCCCGATCCCGTCCGACAATGAGCAGTTCTTC.

V and J are TRBV7-8 and TRBJ2-2; D remains ambiguous. There are 15 residues in the CDR3. Germline CDR1 SGHVS, CDR2 FQNEAQ. Deletions cut 3 bases from V and 2 bases from J, with 10 bases between. The CDR3 here is CASSFLGKNTGELFF. In DNA form, the CDR3 reads TGTGCCAGCAGCTTTTTGGGGAAAAACACCGGGGAGCTGTTTTTT.

With respect to this clone: Within the sample, other DNA sequences also encode this same CDR3. V is TRBV5-1 and J is TRBJ2-7, with no clear D. CDR3 length equals 12 residues. The germline CDR1 and CDR2 sequences are SGHRS and YFSETQ. The ends were cut back, 2 bases at V and 1 base at J, with 4 bases in the middle. The CDR3 DNA follows: TGCGCCAGCAGCTTATCGTCCTACGAGCAGTACTTC. It specifies CASSLSSYEQYF.

In this sample, this clone turned up once. The genes are TRBV10-3 and TRBJ1-2; possibly TRBD1 for D (5 bases). Trimming took off 8 bases at V and 0 bases at J, with 13 bases between the two ends. CDR3 length: 14 amino acids. From germline, CDR1 is ENHRY and CDR2 SYGVKD. CDR3 amino acids: CAIWGVATNYGYTF. CDR3 bases: TGTGCCATCTGGGGGGTGGCCACTAACTATGGCTACACCTTC.

The CDR3 sequence is CASSYSSGQVTYEQYF. DNA for the CDR3: TGTGCCAGCAGTTACAGCTCGGGACAGGTAACCTACGAGCAGTACTTC. The chain employs TRBV6-5 and TRBJ2-7, with 8 bases matching TRBD1. Germline V gene data show CDR1 as MNHEY and CDR2 as SVGAGI. The CDR3 is made up of 16 amino acids. V dropped 2 bases and J dropped 2; count of bases not matched to a gene: 8.

V gene TRBV11-2 combines with J gene TRBJ1-1, with TRBD1 identical over 9 bases. This CDR3 region has 18 residues. V shed 1 base and J 4 bases; nucleotides not matched to a gene: 13. Germline lookup yields CDR1 SGHAT and CDR2 FQNNGV. This CDR3 reads CASSLGSGQGIGRTEAFF. CDR3 sequence (DNA): TGTGCCAGCAGCTTAGGGTCGGGACAGGGCATCGGACGCACTGAAGCTTTCTTT.

The J gene is TRBJ1-4, the V gene TRBV25-1; D may be TRBD1 (5 bases). The CDR3 runs to 11 residues. Trimming stripped 8 bases from V and 10 bases from J, with 11 bases between. CDR1 and CDR2 (germline): MGHDK, SYGVNS. The DNA for the CDR3 is TGTGCCAGCCACGGGGGGGGAAAACTGTTTTTT. Translation: CASHGGGKLFF. The full variable domain, rest sourced from reference TRBV25-1 and TRBJ1-4, is EADIYQTPRYLVIGTGKKITLECSQTMGHDKMYWYQQDPGMELHLIHYSYGVNSTEKGDLSSESTVSRIRTEHFPLTLESARPSHTSQYLCASHGGGKLFFGSGTQLSVL.

This sequence joins TRBV11-2 and TRBJ2-1, with 8 positions matching TRBD2. J gave up 2 bases and V 5 bases, and 5 bases lay outside the gene matches. The CDR3 runs 15 residues. Germline assignment: CDR1 SGHAT and CDR2 FQNNGV. The CDR3 DNA sequence: TGTGCCAGCAGCGGGAGCGGGAGACCCTACAATGAGCAGTTCTTC. Its translation is CASSGSGRPYNEQFF.

The chain employs TRBV7-6 and TRBJ2-7; TRBD1 matches 10 bases. CDR1 and CDR2 from the germline V gene are SGHVS and FNYEAQ. This CDR3 has 13 amino acids. V was clipped by 4 bases and J by 6 bases; unmatched bases: 3. The DNA of the CDR3 is TGTGCCAGCAGCTCTGACAGGGGGCGCGAGCAGTACTTC. It yields the protein CASSSDRGREQYF.

The gene calls are TRBV6-6 and TRBJ1-5, with D perhaps matching TRBD1 (5 bases). CDR1 and CDR2 (germline): MNHNY, SVGAGI (reference sequence). The V end was cut by 2 bases, the J end by 6 bases, with 14 bases between. The CDR3 has 15 residues. The CDR3 DNA reads TGTGCCAGCAGTTACGGGTGGTCAGGGCGTCAGCCCCAGCATTTT. It codes for CASSYGWSGRQPQHF.

The rearrangement links TRBV14 to TRBJ2-3; 10 bases line up with TRBD2. The CDR3 runs 16 residues. Germline lookup yields CDR1 SGHDN and CDR2 FVKESK. J gave up 1 base and V 1 base, and 2 bases lay outside the gene matches. The CDR3 DNA sequence: TGTGCCAGCAGCCAAGGAGGACTAGCGGGCACAGATACGCAGTATTTT. It translates to CASSQGGLAGTDTQYF.

The gene calls are TRBV5-1 and TRBJ2-1, with a tentative D call TRBD2 (5 bases). V was trimmed by 4 bases and J by 1 base, leaving 12 bases between them. Germline assignment: CDR1 SGHRS and CDR2 YFSETQ. This CDR3 spans 15 amino acids. The CDR3 loop reads CASSPDSASYNEQFF. The CDR3 nucleotides read TGCGCCAGCAGCCCGGACTCGGCTTCCTACAATGAGCAGTTCTTC.

The chain links TRBV27 to TRBJ2-1; tentatively, D is TRBD2 (6 bases). This CDR3 has 16 amino acids. V lost 4 bases to trimming and J lost 3 bases, with 16 bases between them. Germline CDR1 reads MNHEY; CDR2 reads SMNVEV (reference sequence). CDR3 DNA: TGTGCCAGCAGTTCGTTAGGAGGGGTGGTCTACAATGAGCAGTTCTTC. It translates to CASSSLGGVVYNEQFF.

Worth noting for this clone: The sample contains more than one DNA sequence encoding this CDR3. V and J are TRBV19 and TRBJ2-7, with 12 nucleotides matching TRBD2. The ends lost 6 bases at V and 2 bases at J; junction bases unmatched: 2. Per germline, CDR1 LNHDA and CDR2 SQIVND (reference sequence). The CDR3 is 14 amino acids. The CDR3 nucleotides are TGTGCCAGTAGCCCTAGCGGGAGGGCCTACGAGCAGTACTTC. This codes for CASSPSGRAYEQYF.